This TCR beta chain came from a study of cytomegalovirus exposure and HLA in healthy donors. PCR involved 60 Vbeta and 13 Jbeta primers. Clones were read by immunoSEQ multiplex PCR, and TCRdb kept only the in-frame ones, dropping some. Altogether about 130,000 clones are present, about 80% being singletons, with the ten largest covering about 1.7%. Healthy bone marrow donors made up the cohort. With respect to this clone: Its antigen is currently unknown.

The study, taken as a whole, reports: Most likely, a cluster of highly shared sequence variants arose as a sequencing artifact.

The sample consisted of PBMCs. The TCR sequence derives from a woman between 50 and 59 years old in good health and CMV-seronegative.

The CDR3 loop reads CASSLIKLHPDTQYF. CDR3 sequence (DNA): TGTGCCAGCAGCTTGATTAAGTTACACCCAGATACGCAGTATTTT. The chain is built from TRBV5-6 and TRBJ2-3; D not certain. This CDR3 is 15 amino acids long. V gave up 1 base and J gave up 4 bases, with 13 bases separating them. The germline V gene has CDR1 SGHDT and CDR2 YYEEEE.